A selection of T cell receptor beta chains follows, all from one sample in a study of metastatic and nonmetastatic thyroid tumors. TCRdb used MiXCR to call clones anew from the PCR reads. The table shows 30,000 to 40,000 clones, with roughly 36% occurring only once. What was sequenced was tumor tissue. The source of these receptors is a female donor with papillary thyroid cancer or a benign thyroid nodule (not recorded which). Some clones in this sample may be carry-over from other donors' samples. The CDR3 runs from the conserved cysteine through the conserved F or W. D genes are given only for firm matches. Rows may omit the clone size; those that give it use once, few, many or a size class.

V gene,D gene,J gene,clone size,CDR3 DNA,CDR3 protein
TRBV6-2/TRBV6-3,NA,TRBJ2-7,NA,TGTGCCAGCACTCTCCGGGACCCCGCTTCCTACGAGCAGTACTTC,CASTLRDPASYEQYF
TRBV10-1,NA,TRBJ2-6,NA,TGCGCCAGCAGTGAGTCGAACTCTGGGGCCAACGTCCTGACTTTC,CASSESNSGANVLTF
TRBV24-1,NA,TRBJ2-3,few,TGTGCCACCAGTGACACCTCCGGGAGTAGCACAGATACGCAGTATTTT,CATSDTSGSSTDTQYF
TRBV6-5,NA,TRBJ1-2,few,TGTGCCAGCAGTTTAACCCCCGAAGATGGCTACACCTTC,CASSLTPEDGYTF
TRBV11-2,NA,TRBJ2-3,NA,TGTGCCAGCAGCTTAGACCCCCCGATTGTGGGAGACCCAGATACGCAGTATTTT,CASSLDPPIVGDPDTQYF
TRBV28,TRBD1,TRBJ1-3,NA,TGTGCCAGCAGCTCCCTGGACAGGGGGCCAGGAAACACCATATATTTT,CASSSLDRGPGNTIYF
TRBV7-6,NA,TRBJ2-3,NA,TGTGCCAGCAGCTTAGGGATTCGCTATAGCACAGATACGCAGTATTTT,CASSLGIRYSTDTQYF
TRBV28,NA,TRBJ1-1,few,TGTGCCAGCAGTCGCACAGGGATGGGGACTGAAGCTTTCTTT,CASSRTGMGTEAFF
TRBV24-1,NA,TRBJ2-1,NA,TGTGCCACCAGTGATTTGGCTCGGGAGACAGCCGACAATGAGCAGTTCTTC,CATSDLARETADNEQFF
TRBV5-1,TRBD2,TRBJ2-3,NA,TGCGCCAGCAGCCGGACGCCTAGCGGGGCTAGCACAGATACGCAGTATTTT,CASSRTPSGASTDTQYF
TRBV3-1,NA,TRBJ2-7,NA,TGTGCCAGCAGCCAAGAGACTAGTCGCGACGAGCAGTACTTC,CASSQETSRDEQYF
TRBV6-2/TRBV6-3,TRBD1,TRBJ1-3,NA,TGTGCCAGCAGGCGGGTTGGGGCAGGGGGGGTCGGAAACACCATATATTTT,CASRRVGAGGVGNTIYF
TRBV2,TRBD1,TRBJ2-3,NA,TGTGCCAGCAGACCAGGACAGGGGAGGGGAGATACGCAGTATTTT,CASRPGQGRGDTQYF
TRBV6-4,TRBD1,TRBJ1-2,few,TGTGCCAGCAGTGACCAGGGGGTCCGGGGGTCGGATGGCTACACCTTC,CASSDQGVRGSDGYTF
TRBV5-1,NA,TRBJ2-2,NA,TGCGCCAGCAATCCACTCGGGACGGACACCGGGGAGCTGTTTTTT,CASNPLGTDTGELFF
TRBV6-5,NA,TRBJ1-3,NA,TGTGCCAGCAGTTACTCTGACGCCAAGGGTCATGGAAGCACCATATATTTT,CASSYSDAKGHGSTIYF
TRBV15,NA,TRBJ1-1,NA,TGTGCCACCAGCAGAGATAACAAGGGGACTGAAGCTTTCTTT,CATSRDNKGTEAFF
TRBV7-8,TRBD1,TRBJ2-1,NA,TGTGCCAGCAGCTTATCAGGGTGGACAGGGACCGACAATGAGCAGTTCTTC,CASSLSGWTGTDNEQFF
TRBV6-1,NA,TRBJ2-6,few,TGTGCCAGCAGTGGTAGCTCTGGGGCCAACGTCCTGACCTTC,CASSGSSGANVLTF
TRBV3-1,TRBD2,TRBJ2-7,NA,TGTGCCAGCAGCCAACTAGCGGGAGAGCAGTACTTC,CASSQLAGEQYF
TRBV2,NA,TRBJ1-6,many,TGTGCCAGCAGTGAGAACCGGCCTAAATTCTCCTATAATTCACCCCTCCACTTT,CASSENRPKFSYNSPLHF
TRBV18,TRBD1,TRBJ1-6,few,TGTGCCAGCTCACCAAGGGACAGGGCTGGCAATTCACCCCTCCACTTT,CASSPRDRAGNSPLHF
TRBV6-1,TRBD2,TRBJ2-1,few,TGTGCCAGCAAAAAGACTAGCGGTAGCTCTTACAATGAGCAGTTCTTC,CASKKTSGSSYNEQFF
TRBV11-2,NA,TRBJ2-1,NA,TGTGCCAGCAGCTTAGTCAGGGGCGTTGAGCAGTTTTTC,CASSLVRGVEQFF
TRBV11-2,NA,TRBJ2-7,NA,TGTGCCAGCAGCTTAGAGCCGGTAGAGGGCTACGAGCAGTACTTC,CASSLEPVEGYEQYF
TRBV6-2/TRBV6-3,NA,TRBJ2-5,NA,TGTGCCAGCAGTTACTCAGGAGAGACCCAGTACTTC,CASSYSGETQYF
TRBV27,NA,TRBJ2-7,few,TGTGCCTCCTCGTATACAGGGAACTACGAGCAGTACTTC,CASSYTGNYEQYF
TRBV6-1,TRBD1,TRBJ2-2,many,TGTGCCAGCAGTGACCAGGGGGTAGCAGAAACCGGGGAGCTGTTTTTT,CASSDQGVAETGELFF
TRBV6-6,NA,TRBJ1-2,few,TGTGCCAGCAGTTACGAATCGGGTCGCGGGCCCCTGAACTATGGCTACACCTTC,CASSYESGRGPLNYGYTF
TRBV25-1,NA,TRBJ2-5,NA,TGTGCCAGCCGACGTATGGAGACCCAGTACTTC,CASRRMETQYF
TRBV6-1,TRBD2,TRBJ2-2,few,TGTGCCAGCAGAGGGACTAGCGGGAGGATCGGGGAGCTGTTTTTT,CASRGTSGRIGELFF
TRBV5-1,TRBD1,TRBJ2-3,medium-sized,TGCGCCAGCAGCTCCGGACAGGGGACTTTTCAAGATACGCAGTATTTT,CASSSGQGTFQDTQYF
TRBV20-1,TRBD1,TRBJ2-7,NA,TGCAGTGCTAATCAGGACAGGGACTCCTACGAGCAGTACTTC,CSANQDRDSYEQYF
TRBV7-2,TRBD1,TRBJ1-2,NA,TGTGCCAGCAGCTTAAACAGGGGAAACTGTGGCTACACCTTC,CASSLNRGNCGYTF
TRBV27,NA,TRBJ1-2,few,TGTGCCAGCAGTTTTGGCAGGGGTTGGGCTGGCTACACCTTC,CASSFGRGWAGYTF
TRBV28,NA,TRBJ1-2,NA,TGTGCCAGCAGCGTACAGGGAATCTATGGCTACACCTTC,CASSVQGIYGYTF
TRBV27,NA,TRBJ1-2,few,TGTGCCAGCAGTTTATCGGGGCAGGTTCCTAACTATGGCTACACCTTC,CASSLSGQVPNYGYTF
TRBV6-1,TRBD2,TRBJ2-1,NA,TGTGCCAGCAGTGGACTCAGCGGGAGGGGCTCGAGTGAGCAGTTCTTC,CASSGLSGRGSSEQFF
TRBV20-1,NA,TRBJ2-3,NA,TGCAGTGCTATCGAGTGGAGTACTAGCGATACGCAGTATTTT,CSAIEWSTSDTQYF
TRBV4-1,TRBD1,TRBJ2-7,NA,TGCGCCAGCAGCCAAAGGGGGACAGTCGGCGACGAGCAGTACTTC,CASSQRGTVGDEQYF
TRBV28,TRBD2,TRBJ2-7,few,TGTGCCAGCAGCAGGTCTGGCGGGAGCCTCCCTAGGGAGCAGTACTTC,CASSRSGGSLPREQYF
TRBV12-3/TRBV12-4,NA,TRBJ1-1,NA,TGTGCCAGCAGTTTTTCTGGCGCAAGTCAAGCTTTCTTT,CASSFSGASQAFF
TRBV2,TRBD1,TRBJ2-1,NA,TGTGCCAGCAGTGGCACTCTTGACAGGGTGGTAGGCGAGCAGTTCTTC,CASSGTLDRVVGEQFF
TRBV20-1,NA,TRBJ1-2,NA,TGCAGTGCTAGAGATCGAAGAAGGGCCTCGGAGGGCTACACCTTC,CSARDRRRASEGYTF
TRBV5-1,TRBD1,TRBJ1-2,NA,TGCGCCAGCAGCCCCCAGGGGGGTAATATTAACTATGGCTACACCTTC,CASSPQGGNINYGYTF
TRBV6-5,NA,TRBJ2-1,NA,TGTGCCAGCAGCTACGACATCTACAATGAGCAGTTCTTC,CASSYDIYNEQFF
TRBV3-1,NA,TRBJ1-5,NA,TGTGCCAGCAGCCAAGTACAGAATCAGCCCCAGCATTTT,CASSQVQNQPQHF
TRBV7-6,NA,TRBJ1-6,few,TGTGCCAGCAGCTTAGCCCAGGGTTATAATTCACCCCTCCACTTT,CASSLAQGYNSPLHF